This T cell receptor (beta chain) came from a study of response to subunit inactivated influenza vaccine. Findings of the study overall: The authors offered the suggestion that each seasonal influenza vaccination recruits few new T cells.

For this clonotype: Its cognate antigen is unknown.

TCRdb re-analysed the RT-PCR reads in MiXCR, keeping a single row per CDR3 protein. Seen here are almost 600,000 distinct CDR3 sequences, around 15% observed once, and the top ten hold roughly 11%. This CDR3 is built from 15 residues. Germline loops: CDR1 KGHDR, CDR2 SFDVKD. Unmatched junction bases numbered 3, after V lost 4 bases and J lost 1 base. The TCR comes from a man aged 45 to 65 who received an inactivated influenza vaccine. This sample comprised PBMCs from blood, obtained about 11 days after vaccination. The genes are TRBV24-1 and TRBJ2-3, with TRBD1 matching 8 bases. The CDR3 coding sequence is TGTGCCACCAGTGACCCGGGACAGGGCACAGATACGCAGTATTTT. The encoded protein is CATSDPGQGTDTQYF.